This TCR beta chain was found in a study of T cell changes during pregnancy in multiple sclerosis. V dropped 3 bases and J dropped 4 bases, with 11 bases sitting between them. The germline V gene has CDR1 MNHEY and CDR2 SMNVEV (reference sequence). This CDR3 is built from 14 residues. Here immunoSEQ multiplex PCR was the method, and the copy in TCRdb shows in-frame clones only, minus some. The table lists around 110,000 clones, about 93% of them singletons. The genes are TRBV27 and TRBJ2-3; maybe TRBD2 (6 bases). This specimen was peripheral blood, taken in the third trimester of pregnancy. The receptor was derived from a female donor with multiple sclerosis, enrolled in a pregnancy study. This chain's CDR3 is CASSFRREPDTQYF. CDR3 sequence (DNA): TGTGCCAGCAGTTTTCGGAGGGAACCAGATACGCAGTATTTT.